The 21 T cell receptor beta chains given below trace back to one sample, sequenced in a study of T cells in women clearing cervical HPV infection. Clones were sequenced by immunoSEQ multiplex PCR, and TCRdb holds only the in-frame ones, with some missing. The table gives roughly 42,000 clones; the top ten clones make up around 4.9% of it. Material: blood buffy coat. These receptor sequences come from a woman between 18 and 70 years old with a cervical HPV16 infection that either progressed to CIN3+ or cleared (not recorded which).

Points on this clone: Coverage ceases 3 residues before the CDR3 finishes, and the germline J gene fills in the end. The J gene is TRBJ2-1, the V gene TRBV29-1, with 9 bases fitting TRBD1. V trimming: 8 bases; J trimming: 6 bases; junction bases outside the gene matches: 11. The CDR3 contains 14 residues. CDR1 and CDR2 (germline): SQVTM, ANQGSEA. The CDR3 sequence: CSTAGTGIGNEQFF. CDR3 bases read: TGCAGCACCGCCGGGACAGGGATCGGCAATGAG.

Worth noting for this clone: The CDR3 goes on 3 residues after the read ends, and that part is filled in from the germline J gene. This chain links TRBV29-1 with TRBJ1-3, with 7 bases fitting TRBD1. The ends lost 6 bases at V and 8 bases at J; junction bases unmatched: 10. The CDR3 totals 13 residues. Germline V gives CDR1 SQVTM, CDR2 ANQGSEA. The sequenced CDR3 bases are TGCAGCGTGGCCGGGACAGTTTCCGACACC. This codes for CSVAGTVSDT. The whole CDR3 is CSVAGTVSDTIYF.

This CDR3 is CASIPGGDYGYTF. The sequenced CDR3 bases are TGTGCCAGCATACCCGGGGGAGACTATGGC. The rearrangement uses TRBV2 and TRBJ1-2; D possibly corresponds to TRBD1 (5 bases). The DNA ends 3 residues before the CDR3 does, and the rest of the CDR3 is filled in from the germline J gene. This CDR3 is built from 13 residues. The germline V gene has CDR1 SNHLY and CDR2 FYNNEI. Trimming removed 7 bases from V and 3 bases from J, with 12 bases in between.

Worth noting for this clone: With the read ending 3 residues before the CDR3 end, the germline J gene is used to fill in that end. V usage is TRBV11-3 and J usage is TRBJ2-1; 7 positions agree with TRBD1. This CDR3 is built from 14 residues. Looked up from germline, CDR1 is SGHNT and CDR2 is YENEEA. V gave up 5 bases and J gave up 0 bases; unmatched junction bases: 1. The sequenced CDR3 bases are TGTGCCAGCAGCGCAGGGGGCTCCTACAATGAG. Its translation is CASSAGGSYNE. The full CDR3 is CASSAGGSYNEQFF.

With respect to this clone: The read terminates 3 residues before the CDR3 end, so the remaining end is supplied by the germline J gene. The chain joins TRBV9 to TRBJ2-1; TRBD2 is a possible D gene (7 bases). The germline V gene has CDR1 SGDLS and CDR2 YYNGEE. Between the trimmed V and J ends, which lost 0 bases and 4 bases, there was a span of 14 bases. The CDR3 spans 16 residues. This CDR3 is CASSVANGGTYNEQFF. The part of the CDR3 DNA that was read is TGTGCCAGCAGCGTAGCGAACGGGGGGACATACAATGAG.

On this clone: Coverage ceases 3 residues before the CDR3 finishes, and the germline J gene fills in the end. V gene TRBV29-1 combines with J gene TRBJ1-6; a weak D match, TRBD1 (6 bases). The germline V gene encodes CDR1 SQVTM and CDR2 ANQGSEA. This CDR3 contains 13 residues. With 6 bases removed from V and 9 bases from J, the gap between germline ends came to 15 bases. The covered CDR3 bases are TGCAGCGTCGCGGTTCGGGACACTTCACCC. Translation: CSVAVRDTSP. From start to end, the CDR3 is CSVAVRDTSPLHF.

A word on this clone: The read ends 3 residues early relative to the CDR3; the germline J gene fills the gap. V gene TRBV14 combines with J gene TRBJ1-2; 7 bases map to TRBD1. Germline lookup yields CDR1 SGHDN and CDR2 FVKESK. With 1 base clipped from V and 4 bases from J, the junction kept 3 bases outside the gene matches. The CDR3 has 14 amino acids. The CDR3 DNA, read in part, is TGTGCCAGCAGCCAAGTGGGACAGATCTATGGC. Translating gives CASSQVGQIYG. The full-length CDR3 reads as CASSQVGQIYGYTF.

To note about this clone: The read ends 3 residues early relative to the CDR3; the germline J gene fills the gap. The chain couples TRBV19 to TRBJ1-4; 11 bases are shared with TRBD1. After removal of 4 bases from V and 5 bases from J, the junction contained 3 bases not matched to a gene. Germline V gene data show CDR1 as LNHDA and CDR2 as SQIVND (reference sequence). CDR3 length: 15 residues. CDR3 in amino acids: CASSTGTGGNEKLFF. The sequenced CDR3 bases are TGTGCCAGTAGTACCGGGACAGGGGGAAATGAAAAA.

On this clone: The read ends 3 residues before the CDR3 terminus; that terminus is restored from the germline J gene. The chain combines TRBV6-1 with TRBJ2-7; TRBD1 agrees at 7 bases. Losses at the gene ends were 1 base for V and 3 bases for J; bases not matched to a gene: 6. CDR1 MNHNS and CDR2 SASEGT come from the germline V gene. The CDR3 has 15 amino acids. The CDR3 loop reads CASSEGIAGGYEQYF. The CDR3 DNA, read in part, is TGTGCCAGCAGTGAAGGAATTGCAGGGGGCTACGAG.

A word on this clone: The sequence runs out 3 residues before the end of the CDR3; the remainder is reconstructed from the germline J gene. The J gene is TRBJ2-5, the V gene TRBV5-4; 7 positions agree with TRBD1. Trimming cost V 0 bases and J 4 bases; bases outside gene matches: 9. CDR1 and CDR2 from the germline V gene are SGHNT and YYREEE (reference sequence). The CDR3 sequence is 16 residues long. The DNA read from the CDR3 is TGTGCCAGCAGCTTGGAGGGGCGGTCAGGGGGAGAGACC. It codes for CASSLEGRSGGET. The entire CDR3 protein is CASSLEGRSGGETQYF.

About this clone itself: The missing CDR3 end, 3 residues past where the read stops, is filled in from the germline J gene. This chain uses TRBV20-1 with TRBJ1-2, with 7 bases aligning to TRBD1. The CDR3 loop spans 13 amino acids. The germline gives CDR1 DFQATT, CDR2 SNEGSKA (reference sequence). Unmatched junction bases numbered 7, after V lost 4 bases and J lost 5 bases. CDR3 bases read: TGCAGTGCTATCACAGGGGATAGTTATGGC. Translated: CSAITGDSYG. In full, the CDR3 is CSAITGDSYGYTF.

In the case of this clone: The read terminates 3 residues before the CDR3 end, so the remaining end is supplied by the germline J gene. V usage is TRBV2 and J usage is TRBJ2-7; 10 nucleotides agree with TRBD1. J lost 3 bases, V lost 2 bases, and 1 base had no gene match. CDR3 length: 14 amino acids. The germline V gene encodes CDR1 SNHLY and CDR2 FYNNEI. The chain's CDR3 is CASSERDRGYEQYF. Incomplete CDR3 DNA: TGTGCCAGCAGTGAAAGGGACAGGGGCTACGAG.

About this clone itself: The CDR3 goes on 3 residues after the read ends, and that part is filled in from the germline J gene. The J gene is TRBJ2-5, the V gene TRBV6-1; 10 nucleotides align to TRBD1. Germline assignment: CDR1 MNHNS and CDR2 SASEGT. Trimming took 2 bases from V and 5 from J; bases not matched to a gene: 8. CDR3 length: 16 amino acids. CDR3 protein: CASSENPGTGDETQYF. Incomplete CDR3 DNA: TGTGCCAGCAGTGAAAACCCCGGGACAGGGGACGAGACC.

Of note for this clone: The CDR3 extends 3 residues past the end of the read, so its final part is completed from the germline J gene. The genes are TRBV2 and TRBJ2-2, with TRBD2 matching 9 bases. This CDR3 spans 15 amino acids. With 4 bases clipped from V and 0 bases from J, the junction kept 0 bases outside the gene matches. Germline assignment: CDR1 SNHLY and CDR2 FYNNEI. CDR3 in amino acids: CASSGGGANTGELFF. Partial CDR3 DNA: TGTGCCAGCAGTGGCGGGGGGGCGAACACCGGGGAG.

To note about this clone: From the germline J gene comes the end of the CDR3, since the read stops 3 residues before it. V usage is TRBV30 and J usage is TRBJ1-2, with TRBD1 identical over 8 bases. The germline V gene encodes CDR1 GTSNPN and CDR2 SVGIG (reference sequence). The CDR3 contains 16 residues. V dropped 3 bases and J dropped 0; count of bases not matched to a gene: 9. CDR3 sequence: CAWSPRDRTSNYGYTF. CDR3 DNA, as far as it was read: TGTGCCTGGAGCCCCAGGGACAGGACCTCTAACTATGGC.

Turning to this clone: From the germline J gene comes the end of the CDR3, since the read stops 3 residues before it. V gene TRBV19 combines with J gene TRBJ1-1, with D unresolved. The CDR3 length is 13 residues. Germline CDR1 is LNHDA and CDR2 is SQIVND (reference sequence). Trimming cost V 3 bases and J 1 base, with 6 bases left between them. The CDR3 DNA, read in part, is TGTGCCAGTAGTATTACAGAGAACACTGAA. As protein: CASSITENTE. From start to end, the CDR3 is CASSITENTEAFF. The whole variable domain, remainder taken from reference TRBV19 and TRBJ1-1, is DGGITQSPKYLFRKEGQNVTLSCEQNLNHDAMYWYRQDPGQGLRLIYYSQIVNDFQKGDIAEGYSVSREKKESFPLTVTSAQKNPTAFYLCASSITENTEAFFGQGTRLTVV.

The covered CDR3 bases are TGTGCCAGCAGTCCGGACAGGGCGGTTGAAAAA. This translates into CASSPDRAVEK. The whole CDR3 sequence reads CASSPDRAVEKLFF. This rearrangement joins TRBV12-3 or TRBV12-4 to TRBJ1-4; 8 bases are a match to TRBD1. The read comes to an end 3 residues before the CDR3 does, leaving the germline J gene to fill in the end. Unmatched junction bases numbered 6, after V lost 5 bases and J lost 7 bases. CDR3 size: 14 residues.

The chain's CDR3 is CASSPEKLTGAVGAFF. Partial CDR3 DNA: TGCGCCAGCAGCCCCGAGAAATTGACAGGGGCCGTGGGT. The V gene is TRBV5-1, the J gene TRBJ1-1, with TRBD1 matching 8 bases. The read halts 3 residues ahead of the CDR3 end, with the missing end drawn from the germline J gene. Germline V CDR1 and CDR2: SGHRS, YFSETQ. The CDR3 is 16 amino acids.

About this clone: Sequencing ends 3 residues short of the CDR3 end; the germline J gene provides the rest. The chain is built from TRBV19 and TRBJ2-7; possible D gene TRBD1, 6 bases. The CDR3 runs 14 residues. The germline V gene encodes CDR1 LNHDA and CDR2 SQIVND (reference sequence). Trimming cost V 4 bases and J 3 bases, with 13 bases left between them. The CDR3 region is CASSNHRDGYEQYF. The covered CDR3 bases are TGTGCCAGTAGTAATCACAGGGATGGCTACGAG.

About this clone itself: One junction end disagrees with the germline gene, perhaps due to a read error. The CDR3 end lies 3 residues beyond the end of the read and is filled in from the germline J gene. The same CDR3 is also encoded by other DNA sequences in this sample. The chain carries TRBV11-2 and TRBJ2-2; no definite D call. The germline V gene has CDR1 SGHAT and CDR2 FQNNGV. CDR3 length equals 13 residues. CDR3 residues: CASSSSLDGELFF. Partial CDR3 DNA: TGTGCAAGCAGCTCGTCCTTAGACGGGGAG.

Details on this clone: The read stops 3 residues short of the end of the CDR3; the missing end is completed from the germline J gene. The genes are TRBV6-2 or TRBV6-3 and TRBJ1-2; 8 bases map to TRBD1. This CDR3 spans 15 amino acids. CDR1 and CDR2 (germline): MNHEY, SVGEGT. This chain's CDR3 is CASSRAPDRASGYTF. The covered CDR3 bases are TGTGCCAGCAGTCGAGCCCCGGACAGGGCCAGCGGC.